Listed below are T cell receptor beta chains from one sample, sequenced in a study of T cells in Graves' hyperthyroidism and ophthalmopathy. Each CDR3 protein is one row after TCRdb ran MiXCR on the multiplex PCR reads. This table has about 360,000 distinct CDR3 sequences, 13% appearing once. The source material was blood. These receptors all stem from a woman aged 18-35 years with Graves' hyperthyroidism. Both conserved end residues are part of each CDR3. D genes are given only for firm matches. Only part of the rows carry a size: once, few, many, or a class if the clone is expanded.

d_call: TRBD2
j_call: TRBJ2-3
v_call: TRBV6-1
clone_size: many
cdr3_nt: TGTGCCAGCAGAGCTAGCGGGAGTAGCGGGGATACGCAGTATTTT
cdr3_aa: CASRASGSSGDTQYF

d_call: .
j_call: TRBJ2-1
v_call: TRBV19
clone_size: .
cdr3_nt: TGTGCCAGTAGCACCAACAGGGGGGGAACCTACAATGAGCAGTTCTTC
cdr3_aa: CASSTNRGGTYNEQFF

d_call: .
j_call: TRBJ1-2
v_call: TRBV28
clone_size: many
cdr3_nt: TGTGCCAGTGGGGGGGGGCGCAACTATGGCTACACCTTC
cdr3_aa: CASGGGRNYGYTF

d_call: TRBD1
j_call: TRBJ2-3
v_call: TRBV20-1
clone_size: many
cdr3_nt: TGCAGTGCGGCCACAGGGGCTAGCACAGATACGCAGTATTTT
cdr3_aa: CSAATGASTDTQYF

d_call: .
j_call: TRBJ2-3
v_call: TRBV2
clone_size: many
cdr3_nt: TGTGCCAGCAGGGACCGCAGGTTGGAGGCAGATACGCAGTATTTT
cdr3_aa: CASRDRRLEADTQYF

d_call: .
j_call: TRBJ1-5
v_call: TRBV27
clone_size: .
cdr3_nt: TGTGCCAGCAGCCTGGAGTTGGGTCAGCCCCAGCATTTT
cdr3_aa: CASSLELGQPQHF

d_call: TRBD1
j_call: TRBJ1-2
v_call: TRBV20-1
clone_size: few
cdr3_nt: TGCAGTGCTAGGGACAGGGTGGTCGACTATGGCTACACCTTC
cdr3_aa: CSARDRVVDYGYTF

d_call: .
j_call: TRBJ1-2
v_call: TRBV18
clone_size: .
cdr3_nt: TGTGCCAGCTCACTATCTGCCAGTAACTATGGCTACACCTTC
cdr3_aa: CASSLSASNYGYTF

d_call: .
j_call: TRBJ1-6
v_call: TRBV6-1
clone_size: many
cdr3_nt: TGTGCCAGCAGTTACGGGTCCCTGGTGAAGAATTCACCCCTCCACTTT
cdr3_aa: CASSYGSLVKNSPLHF

d_call: TRBD2
j_call: TRBJ2-1
v_call: TRBV27
clone_size: many
cdr3_nt: TGTGCCAGCAGTCCCTTGGGCGGGAGCTACAATGAGCAGTTCTTC
cdr3_aa: CASSPLGGSYNEQFF

d_call: .
j_call: TRBJ1-1
v_call: TRBV6-1
clone_size: few
cdr3_nt: TGTGCCAGCAGTGAAACGGTCGGGGACGAAGCTTTCTTT
cdr3_aa: CASSETVGDEAFF

d_call: .
j_call: TRBJ1-4
v_call: TRBV29-1
clone_size: .
cdr3_nt: TGCAGCGTCCCGGGGGGGGGCAATGAAAAACTGTTTTTT
cdr3_aa: CSVPGGGNEKLFF

d_call: .
j_call: TRBJ2-1
v_call: TRBV28
clone_size: few
cdr3_nt: TGTGCCAGCAGATTATTGGCGGGCGCCTACAATGAGCAGTTCTTC
cdr3_aa: CASRLLAGAYNEQFF

d_call: TRBD1
j_call: TRBJ2-1
v_call: TRBV5-1
clone_size: many
cdr3_nt: TGCGCCAGCAGCTTGACGACAGGGGTCATCGATGAGCAGTTCTTC
cdr3_aa: CASSLTTGVIDEQFF

d_call: .
j_call: TRBJ2-3
v_call: TRBV4-2
clone_size: many
cdr3_nt: TGTGCCAGCAGTCCGAGAAAGGGGGAGGTGGATACGCAGTATTTT
cdr3_aa: CASSPRKGEVDTQYF

d_call: .
j_call: TRBJ2-5
v_call: TRBV28
clone_size: many
cdr3_nt: TGTGCCAGCAGAACCGGGATGAGAGAGACCCAGTACTTC
cdr3_aa: CASRTGMRETQYF

d_call: TRBD1
j_call: TRBJ1-5
v_call: TRBV12-3/TRBV12-4
clone_size: many
cdr3_nt: TGTGCCAGCAGTCTAGACAGGGTTGACCAGCCCCAGCATTTT
cdr3_aa: CASSLDRVDQPQHF

d_call: .
j_call: TRBJ1-1
v_call: TRBV28
clone_size: many
cdr3_nt: TGTGCCAGCAGCTTAGGGGAGGCGGATGGCACTGAAGCTTTCTTT
cdr3_aa: CASSLGEADGTEAFF

d_call: TRBD2
j_call: TRBJ2-7
v_call: TRBV3-1
clone_size: many
cdr3_nt: TGTGCCAGCAGCCCGCCTACCGGGACTAGCGGGAGGGCGCAGTACTTC
cdr3_aa: CASSPPTGTSGRAQYF

d_call: TRBD1
j_call: TRBJ1-2
v_call: TRBV5-5
clone_size: few
cdr3_nt: TGTGCCAGCGGACTAAGGGGGCAAGGCTACACCTTC
cdr3_aa: CASGLRGQGYTF

d_call: .
j_call: TRBJ2-5
v_call: TRBV7-9
clone_size: many
cdr3_nt: TGTGCCAGCAGCTTCTTCCAGCTCAGGGGAGAGACCAAGTACTTC
cdr3_aa: CASSFFQLRGETKYF

d_call: TRBD2
j_call: TRBJ2-1
v_call: TRBV7-9
clone_size: few
cdr3_nt: TGTGCCAGCAGCCCCCCTGGACTAGCGGGGTTCAATGAGCAGTTCTTC
cdr3_aa: CASSPPGLAGFNEQFF

d_call: .
j_call: TRBJ2-7
v_call: TRBV28
clone_size: many
cdr3_nt: TGTGCCAGCAGTTTTGTCACCGGCTACGAGCAGTACTTC
cdr3_aa: CASSFVTGYEQYF

d_call: .
j_call: TRBJ2-3
v_call: TRBV12-3/TRBV12-4
clone_size: many
cdr3_nt: TGTGCCAGCAGTTCGCAGTCAGATACGCAGTATTTT
cdr3_aa: CASSSQSDTQYF

d_call: TRBD2
j_call: TRBJ2-1
v_call: TRBV5-8
clone_size: few
cdr3_nt: TGTGCCAGCAGCTCCCTGGGAGGGCCCCATGAGCAGTTCTTC
cdr3_aa: CASSSLGGPHEQFF

d_call: .
j_call: TRBJ1-2
v_call: TRBV10-3
clone_size: few
cdr3_nt: TGTGCCACCGGCTCGCGGAGGGAGGATGGCTACACCTTC
cdr3_aa: CATGSRREDGYTF

d_call: TRBD1
j_call: TRBJ1-2
v_call: TRBV2
clone_size: many
cdr3_nt: TGTGCCAGCAGTGATTATCAGACAGGGGCCAACTATGGCTACACCTTC
cdr3_aa: CASSDYQTGANYGYTF

d_call: .
j_call: TRBJ2-1
v_call: TRBV9
clone_size: few
cdr3_nt: TGTGCCAGCAGCGTAGTAGGCGGGCCCTCCTACAATGAGCAGTTCTTC
cdr3_aa: CASSVVGGPSYNEQFF

d_call: TRBD2
j_call: TRBJ2-1
v_call: TRBV18
clone_size: many
cdr3_nt: TGTGCCAGCTCACCCCCGGGACTAGCCCACAATGAGCAGTTCTTC
cdr3_aa: CASSPPGLAHNEQFF

d_call: .
j_call: TRBJ1-2
v_call: TRBV18
clone_size: few
cdr3_nt: TGTGCCAGCTCACGTCAGGGCAGGGCCCCTGGAGGCTACACCTTC
cdr3_aa: CASSRQGRAPGGYTF

d_call: TRBD1
j_call: TRBJ1-5
v_call: TRBV2
clone_size: many
cdr3_nt: TGTGCCAGCAGTGAGGCCCACTCGACAGGGGGCAATCAGCCCCAGCATTTT
cdr3_aa: CASSEAHSTGGNQPQHF

d_call: TRBD2
j_call: TRBJ2-1
v_call: TRBV6-2/TRBV6-3
clone_size: .
cdr3_nt: TGTGCCAGCAGGGGGACTAGCGCCTCGGATGAGCAGTTCTTC
cdr3_aa: CASRGTSASDEQFF

d_call: .
j_call: TRBJ2-1
v_call: TRBV20-1
clone_size: many
cdr3_nt: TGCAGTGCCCGGTATGAACAGGAGGGATCGTCCTACAATGAGCAGTTCTTC
cdr3_aa: CSARYEQEGSSYNEQFF

d_call: .
j_call: TRBJ2-4
v_call: TRBV6-1
clone_size: .
cdr3_nt: TGTGCCAGCAGTGGGCCGGTAGCCAAAAACATTCAGTACTTC
cdr3_aa: CASSGPVAKNIQYF

d_call: .
j_call: TRBJ1-6
v_call: TRBV18
clone_size: many
cdr3_nt: TGTGCCAGCTCACCATCTGGGGTACGGGATTCACCCCTCCACTTT
cdr3_aa: CASSPSGVRDSPLHF

d_call: .
j_call: TRBJ2-5
v_call: TRBV11-2
clone_size: many
cdr3_nt: TGTGCCAGCAACCATGGGGCCCCCCAAGAGACCCAGTACTTC
cdr3_aa: CASNHGAPQETQYF

d_call: TRBD2
j_call: TRBJ2-5
v_call: TRBV20-1
clone_size: many
cdr3_nt: TGCAGTGCAGCGGGGGACCAAGAGACCCAGTACTTC
cdr3_aa: CSAAGDQETQYF

d_call: .
j_call: TRBJ2-1
v_call: TRBV7-9
clone_size: .
cdr3_nt: TGTGCCAGCAGCTTAGTTTCTGACAATGAGCAGTTCTTC
cdr3_aa: CASSLVSDNEQFF

d_call: .
j_call: TRBJ2-7
v_call: TRBV12-3/TRBV12-4
clone_size: few
cdr3_nt: TGTGCCAGCAGTCCTAATATTGTCGGAGGGCAGTACTTC
cdr3_aa: CASSPNIVGGQYF

d_call: TRBD1
j_call: TRBJ1-5
v_call: TRBV20-1
clone_size: many
cdr3_nt: TGCAGTGCAGTACAGGGGGCTAATCAGCCCCAGCATTTT
cdr3_aa: CSAVQGANQPQHF

d_call: .
j_call: TRBJ1-2
v_call: TRBV28
clone_size: many
cdr3_nt: TGCGCCAGCAGCTTAGGCAGCTATGGCTACACCTTC
cdr3_aa: CASSLGSYGYTF

d_call: .
j_call: TRBJ1-2
v_call: TRBV30
clone_size: few
cdr3_nt: TGTGCCTGGAGGATAGACGGGACTAACTATGGCTACACCTTC
cdr3_aa: CAWRIDGTNYGYTF

d_call: TRBD1
j_call: TRBJ2-5
v_call: TRBV6-1
clone_size: many
cdr3_nt: TGTGCCAGCAGTAAACTAACAGGGGGAGGTCAAGAGACCCAGTACTTC
cdr3_aa: CASSKLTGGGQETQYF

d_call: TRBD1
j_call: TRBJ1-1
v_call: TRBV11-1
clone_size: .
cdr3_nt: TGTGCCAGCAGTCCAATGACAGGGTCCCCTGAAGCTTTCTTT
cdr3_aa: CASSPMTGSPEAFF

d_call: .
j_call: TRBJ2-1
v_call: TRBV14
clone_size: few
cdr3_nt: TGTGCCAGCAGCCTACACCAGGCTTCCTACAATGAGCAGTTCTTC
cdr3_aa: CASSLHQASYNEQFF

d_call: TRBD1
j_call: TRBJ1-1
v_call: TRBV20-1
clone_size: .
cdr3_nt: TGCAGTGCTAGCGGGACAGGGCATACTGAAGCTTTCTTT
cdr3_aa: CSASGTGHTEAFF

d_call: TRBD1
j_call: TRBJ2-5
v_call: TRBV2
clone_size: many
cdr3_nt: TGTGCCAGCAGGCCCGGGACAGGGACCTTCCAAGAGACCCAGTACTTC
cdr3_aa: CASRPGTGTFQETQYF

d_call: TRBD1
j_call: TRBJ2-7
v_call: TRBV28
clone_size: many
cdr3_nt: TGTGCCAGCAGTTTGAATGGACAGGGCCTTTTAAGCTCCTACGAGCAGTACTTC
cdr3_aa: CASSLNGQGLLSSYEQYF

d_call: TRBD1
j_call: TRBJ2-7
v_call: TRBV20-1
clone_size: many
cdr3_nt: TGCAGTGCTAGTGGCTGGACAGGGGTGGGGGAGCAGTACTTC
cdr3_aa: CSASGWTGVGEQYF

d_call: .
j_call: TRBJ2-3
v_call: TRBV20-1
clone_size: many
cdr3_nt: TGCAGTGCCAGCCCTGGGGGGCCCGCAGATACGCAGTATTTT
cdr3_aa: CSASPGGPADTQYF

d_call: .
j_call: TRBJ2-2
v_call: TRBV28
clone_size: many
cdr3_nt: TGTGCCAGCAGTTACCTTTCGAGTCTTATCGGGGAGCTGTTTTTT
cdr3_aa: CASSYLSSLIGELFF

d_call: .
j_call: TRBJ2-2
v_call: TRBV2
clone_size: many
cdr3_nt: TGTGCCAGCAGTGGACTAGAGAACACCGGGGAGCTGTTTTTT
cdr3_aa: CASSGLENTGELFF

d_call: .
j_call: TRBJ2-5
v_call: TRBV2
clone_size: many
cdr3_nt: TGTGCCAGCAGAGGAGGGAGCGAGACCCAGTACTTC
cdr3_aa: CASRGGSETQYF

d_call: TRBD1
j_call: TRBJ1-5
v_call: TRBV18
clone_size: many
cdr3_nt: TGTGCCAGCTCAGGGACAGGGGTTGGGAGGCCCCAGCATTTT
cdr3_aa: CASSGTGVGRPQHF